This TCR beta chain originates from a study of graft-versus-host responses after intestinal transplantation. Study-level background: The study gave all recipients anti-thymocyte globulin induction, then tacrolimus and steroids for approximately three years. The study's findings and limits: Researchers found peak circulating GvH clone levels linked to early post-transplant HvG declines. Recipient marrow showed GvH clones, some seen first in ileum or blood.

Using immunoSEQ multiplex PCR, the repertoire was profiled, and TCRdb retains in-frame clones only, with some absent. The profile shows about 80,000 clones, around 92% of them singletons. V was clipped by 8 bases and J by 3 bases, with 7 bases between them. Germline assignment: CDR1 SGHAT and CDR2 FQDESV (reference sequence). The CDR3 is 12 amino acids. The count of this clone is one. The antigen is undetermined. This sequence was found in a human patient who received an intestinal transplant, so some T cells may come from the graft donor. This chain connects TRBV11-1 to TRBJ2-2; D ambiguous. The sample consisted of PBMCs, taken 98 days after intestinal transplantation. In DNA form, the CDR3 reads TGTGCCAGCCCGCAGGACACCGGGGAGCTGTTTTTT. Its protein is CASPQDTGELFF.